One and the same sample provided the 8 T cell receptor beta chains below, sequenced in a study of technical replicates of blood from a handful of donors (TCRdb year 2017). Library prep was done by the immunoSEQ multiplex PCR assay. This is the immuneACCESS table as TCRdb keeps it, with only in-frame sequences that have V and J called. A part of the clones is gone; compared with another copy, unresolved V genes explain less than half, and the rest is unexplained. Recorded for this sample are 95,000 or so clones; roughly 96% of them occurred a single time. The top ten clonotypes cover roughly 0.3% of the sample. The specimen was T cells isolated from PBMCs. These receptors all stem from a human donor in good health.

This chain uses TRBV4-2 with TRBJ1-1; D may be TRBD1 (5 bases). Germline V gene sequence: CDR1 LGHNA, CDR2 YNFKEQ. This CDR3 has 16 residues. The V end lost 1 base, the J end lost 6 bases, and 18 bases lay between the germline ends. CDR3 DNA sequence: TGTGCCAGCAGCCAAGCTATCTCCGTCGGGGGGTCTGAAGCTTTCTTT. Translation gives CASSQAISVGGSEAFF.

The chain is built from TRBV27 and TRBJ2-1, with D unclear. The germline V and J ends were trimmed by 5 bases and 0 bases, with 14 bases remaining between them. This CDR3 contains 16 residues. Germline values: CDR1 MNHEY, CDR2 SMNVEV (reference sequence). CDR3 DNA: TGTGCCAGCAGTATTTACGAGGATAGCTCCTACAATGAGCAGTTCTTC. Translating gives CASSIYEDSSYNEQFF.

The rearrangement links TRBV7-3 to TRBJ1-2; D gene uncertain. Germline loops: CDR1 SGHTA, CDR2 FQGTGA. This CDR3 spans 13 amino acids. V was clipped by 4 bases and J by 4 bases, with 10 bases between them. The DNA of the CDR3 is TGTGCCAGCAGCTCTACAGACGGCTATGGCTACACCTTC. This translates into CASSSTDGYGYTF.

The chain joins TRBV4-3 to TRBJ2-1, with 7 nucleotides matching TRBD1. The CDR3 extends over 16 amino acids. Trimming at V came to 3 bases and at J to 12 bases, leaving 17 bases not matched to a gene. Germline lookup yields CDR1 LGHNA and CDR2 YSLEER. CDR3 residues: CASSQALGTAPQGQFF. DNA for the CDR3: TGCGCCAGCAGCCAGGCCCTTGGGACAGCTCCTCAGGGGCAGTTCTTC.

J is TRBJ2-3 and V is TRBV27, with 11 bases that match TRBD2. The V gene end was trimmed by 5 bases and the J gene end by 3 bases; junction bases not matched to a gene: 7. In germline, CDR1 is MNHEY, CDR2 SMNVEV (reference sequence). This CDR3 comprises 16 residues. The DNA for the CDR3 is TGTGCCAGCAGTCCTATAGCGGGAGGGCCGACAGATACGCAGTATTTT. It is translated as CASSPIAGGPTDTQYF.

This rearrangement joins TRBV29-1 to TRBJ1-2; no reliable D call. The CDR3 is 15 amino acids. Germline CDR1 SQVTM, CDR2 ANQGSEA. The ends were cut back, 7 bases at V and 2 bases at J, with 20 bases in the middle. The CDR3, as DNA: TGCAGCGCTGGTAATACATATGAGGTGAACTATGGCTACACCTTC. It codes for CSAGNTYEVNYGYTF.

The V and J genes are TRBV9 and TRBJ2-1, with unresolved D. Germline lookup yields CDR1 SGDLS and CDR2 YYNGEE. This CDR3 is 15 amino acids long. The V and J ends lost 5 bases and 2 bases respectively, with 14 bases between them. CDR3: CASSHGGTTYNEQFF. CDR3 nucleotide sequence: TGTGCCAGCAGTCACGGCGGTACAACCTACAATGAGCAGTTCTTC.

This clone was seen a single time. The CDR3 DNA sequence: TGTGCCAGCAGCCCCGGGACTTACTACGAGCAGTACTTC. Its translation: CASSPGTYYEQYF. This chain links TRBV9 with TRBJ2-7, with D possibly TRBD2 on 6 matching bases. The CDR3 length is 13 residues. The V and J ends lost 4 bases and 3 bases respectively, with 11 bases between them. Germline values: CDR1 SGDLS, CDR2 YYNGEE.